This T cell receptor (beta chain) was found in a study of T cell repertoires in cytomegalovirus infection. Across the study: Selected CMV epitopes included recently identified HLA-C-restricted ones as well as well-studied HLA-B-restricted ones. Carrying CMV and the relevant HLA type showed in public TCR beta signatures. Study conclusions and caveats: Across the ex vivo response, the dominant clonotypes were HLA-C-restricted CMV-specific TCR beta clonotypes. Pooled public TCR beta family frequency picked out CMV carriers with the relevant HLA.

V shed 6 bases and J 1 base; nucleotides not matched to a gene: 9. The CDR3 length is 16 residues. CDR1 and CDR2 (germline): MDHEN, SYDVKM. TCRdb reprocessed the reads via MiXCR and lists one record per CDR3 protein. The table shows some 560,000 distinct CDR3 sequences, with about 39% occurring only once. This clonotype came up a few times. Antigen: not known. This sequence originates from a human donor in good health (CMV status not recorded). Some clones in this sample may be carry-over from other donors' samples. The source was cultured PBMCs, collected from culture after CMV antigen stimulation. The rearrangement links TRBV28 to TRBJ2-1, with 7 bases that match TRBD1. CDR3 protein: CASRRGQVLSYNEQFF. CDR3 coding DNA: TGTGCCAGCAGGAGAGGACAGGTTCTATCCTACAATGAGCAGTTCTTC.